What follows describes a single T cell receptor beta chain. This may be a read error: a much more frequent sequence differs by one nucleotide. The read halts 3 residues ahead of the CDR3 end, with the missing end drawn from the germline J gene. The germline V gene encodes CDR1 KGHSH and CDR2 LQKENI. The CDR3 spans 16 residues. This sample was taken from a study of T cell clonality in common variable immunodeficiency. Patients and controls were mostly of Caucasian heritage. Data came from immunoSEQ multiplex PCR; TCRdb stores just in-frame clones and leaves some out. The sample yields around 45,000 clones, without any singletons.

Sequenced sample: peripheral blood mononuclear cells. This receptor was obtained from a person aged 18 to 70 in good health. The chain recombines TRBV18 with TRBJ2-3; 8 bases align to TRBD1. The DNA read from the CDR3 is TGTGCCAGCTCACCGAGCCGACAGGGGATAGGACAGCCG. This gives the protein CASSPSRQGIGQP. In full, the CDR3 reads CASSPSRQGIGQPQYF.